A selection of T cell receptor beta chains follows, all from one sample in a study of blood T cell repertoires in COVID-19. The table came from immunoSEQ multiplex PCR; TCRdb's copy has only in-frame clones and leaves some out. Seen here are about 58,000 clones, nearly 90% observed once, and the top ten hold 13%. Input material: peripheral blood. The origin of the receptors is a man aged 60-69 years with active COVID-19. Both conserved end residues are part of each CDR3. The D gene is left open where the match is weak. The size field is filled for only some rows; it gives once, few, many or a size class.

j_gene: TRBJ1-5; v_gene: TRBV10-2; d_gene: TRBD1; abundance: .; CDR3aa: CASSGTGHQPQHF
j_gene: TRBJ1-6; v_gene: TRBV7-2; d_gene: TRBD1; abundance: few; CDR3aa: CASSPRTGRNSPLHF
j_gene: TRBJ2-4; v_gene: TRBV19; d_gene: .; abundance: .; CDR3aa: CASSMSLLIPIQYF
j_gene: TRBJ2-7; v_gene: TRBV5-1; d_gene: .; abundance: .; CDR3aa: CASSWTGVDYEQYF
j_gene: TRBJ1-2; v_gene: TRBV7-8; d_gene: TRBD1; abundance: .; CDR3aa: CASSPPGQGNRADGYTF
j_gene: TRBJ1-5; v_gene: TRBV10-3; d_gene: TRBD1; abundance: .; CDR3aa: CAISESQDRGNQPQHF
j_gene: TRBJ1-1; v_gene: TRBV4-1; d_gene: .; abundance: .; CDR3aa: CASSSRSNMHNEAFF
j_gene: TRBJ2-1; v_gene: TRBV11-3; d_gene: .; abundance: .; CDR3aa: CASSLEGPAANNEQFF
j_gene: TRBJ1-2; v_gene: TRBV20-1; d_gene: TRBD1; abundance: .; CDR3aa: CSASDKTGDYGYTF
j_gene: TRBJ1-1; v_gene: TRBV3-1/TRBV3-2; d_gene: .; abundance: .; CDR3aa: CASSQEWAEAFF
j_gene: TRBJ2-5; v_gene: TRBV7-9; d_gene: TRBD1; abundance: once; CDR3aa: CASSYPPRGPAGETQYF
j_gene: TRBJ1-2; v_gene: TRBV28; d_gene: TRBD1; abundance: .; CDR3aa: CASSMTGVGYTF
j_gene: TRBJ2-7; v_gene: TRBV15; d_gene: .; abundance: .; CDR3aa: CATSRDLEGEQYF
j_gene: TRBJ2-7; v_gene: TRBV18; d_gene: .; abundance: .; CDR3aa: CASSPGLQSEQYF
j_gene: TRBJ1-2; v_gene: TRBV9; d_gene: .; abundance: .; CDR3aa: CASSVGGDDGYTF
j_gene: TRBJ1-1; v_gene: TRBV19; d_gene: .; abundance: medium-sized; CDR3aa: CASSTQAEAFF
j_gene: TRBJ2-7; v_gene: TRBV27; d_gene: TRBD2; abundance: .; CDR3aa: CASSHYGTRGYEQYF
j_gene: TRBJ2-7; v_gene: TRBV5-5; d_gene: .; abundance: .; CDR3aa: CASSTLRDTVRGEQYF
j_gene: TRBJ1-3; v_gene: TRBV9; d_gene: .; abundance: .; CDR3aa: CASTTGPGNTIYF
j_gene: TRBJ2-7; v_gene: TRBV14; d_gene: TRBD1; abundance: .; CDR3aa: CAGRGTGKTSEQYF
j_gene: TRBJ2-5; v_gene: TRBV11-2; d_gene: .; abundance: .; CDR3aa: CASSLPGGQTQYF
j_gene: TRBJ2-5; v_gene: TRBV29-1; d_gene: .; abundance: .; CDR3aa: CSVAVTTRETQYF
j_gene: TRBJ2-1; v_gene: TRBV5-1; d_gene: .; abundance: .; CDR3aa: CASRLRGMGNEQFF
j_gene: TRBJ2-2; v_gene: TRBV7-2; d_gene: .; abundance: .; CDR3aa: CASSLQSGPTGELFF
j_gene: TRBJ2-7; v_gene: TRBV10-3; d_gene: TRBD1; abundance: .; CDR3aa: CAIRGTGLGEQYF
j_gene: TRBJ1-1; v_gene: TRBV27; d_gene: .; abundance: .; CDR3aa: CASSSIDSLNTEAFF
j_gene: TRBJ2-1; v_gene: TRBV6-5; d_gene: TRBD2; abundance: once; CDR3aa: CASTVAGTNNEQFF
j_gene: TRBJ1-4; v_gene: TRBV19; d_gene: .; abundance: once; CDR3aa: CASSKTGLGEKLFF
j_gene: TRBJ2-3; v_gene: TRBV5-4; d_gene: TRBD2; abundance: .; CDR3aa: CASSNQGSGRVLGDTQYF
j_gene: TRBJ2-7; v_gene: TRBV28; d_gene: TRBD2; abundance: .; CDR3aa: CASSQGPGLVGVYYEQYF
j_gene: TRBJ2-1; v_gene: TRBV30; d_gene: .; abundance: .; CDR3aa: CAWSRENEQFF